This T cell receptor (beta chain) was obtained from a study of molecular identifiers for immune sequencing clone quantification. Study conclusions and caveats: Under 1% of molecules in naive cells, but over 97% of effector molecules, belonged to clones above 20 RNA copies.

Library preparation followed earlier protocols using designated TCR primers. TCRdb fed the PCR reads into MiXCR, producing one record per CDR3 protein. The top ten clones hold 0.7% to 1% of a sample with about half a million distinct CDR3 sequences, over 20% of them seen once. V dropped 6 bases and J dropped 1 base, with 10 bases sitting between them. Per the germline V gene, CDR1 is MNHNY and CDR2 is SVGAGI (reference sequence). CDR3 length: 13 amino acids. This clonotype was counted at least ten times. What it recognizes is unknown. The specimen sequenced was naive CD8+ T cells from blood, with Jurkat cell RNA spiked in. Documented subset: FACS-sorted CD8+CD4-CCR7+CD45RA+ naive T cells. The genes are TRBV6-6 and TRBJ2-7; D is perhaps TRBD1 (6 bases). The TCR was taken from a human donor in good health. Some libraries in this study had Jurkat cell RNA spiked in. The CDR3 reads CASRPDRSYEQYF. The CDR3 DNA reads TGTGCCAGCAGACCGGACAGATCCTACGAGCAGTACTTC.